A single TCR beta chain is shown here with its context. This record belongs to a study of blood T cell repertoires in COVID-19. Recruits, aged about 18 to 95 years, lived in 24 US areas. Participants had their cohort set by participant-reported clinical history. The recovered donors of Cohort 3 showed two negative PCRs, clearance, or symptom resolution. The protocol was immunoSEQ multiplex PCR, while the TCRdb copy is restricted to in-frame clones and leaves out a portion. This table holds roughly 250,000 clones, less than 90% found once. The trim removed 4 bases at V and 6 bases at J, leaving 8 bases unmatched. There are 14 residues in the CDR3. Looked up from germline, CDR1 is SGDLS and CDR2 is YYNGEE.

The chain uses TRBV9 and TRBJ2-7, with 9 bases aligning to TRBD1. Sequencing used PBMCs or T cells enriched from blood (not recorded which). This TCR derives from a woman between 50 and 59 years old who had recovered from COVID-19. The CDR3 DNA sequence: TGTGCCAGCAGCAGCACAGGGGGCTTGGTCGAGCAGTACTTC. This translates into CASSSTGGLVEQYF.